This TCR beta chain derives from a study of cytomegalovirus exposure and HLA in healthy donors. General study findings and limits: A link between a missense DCLRE1C variant and TCR beta V- and J-gene trimming emerged from a later analysis. TCR beta sequences numbering over 15,000 were associated with HLA alleles at 0.05 false discovery rate in a later analysis.

Use of 60 Vbeta and 13 Jbeta primers characterized the PCR. Authors' methods: Later, an analysis found about 80 million unique TCR beta chains, and about 10 million of these were shared. Generated by immunoSEQ multiplex PCR, the TCRdb table keeps only in-frame clones and is missing some. That table supplies the V and J calls and clone size; D and trimming were determined from the DNA. The sample has approximately 140,000 clones, approximately 84% seen once. The length of the CDR3 is 18 residues. Trimming pared 4 bases from V and 4 bases from J, leaving 25 bases between. Germline lookup yields CDR1 SEHNR and CDR2 FQNEAQ (reference sequence). As concerns this clone: The antigen is not known.

Source material: PBMCs. The gene calls are TRBV7-9 and TRBJ1-1; D not resolved. The TCR was taken from a boy aged 2-9 years in good health and CMV-seronegative. In nucleotides, the CDR3 is TGTGCCAGCAGCTCGGTAGGAGGTCGGGTTGGAGGCAGCACTGAAGCTTTCTTT. It codes for CASSSVGGRVGGSTEAFF.